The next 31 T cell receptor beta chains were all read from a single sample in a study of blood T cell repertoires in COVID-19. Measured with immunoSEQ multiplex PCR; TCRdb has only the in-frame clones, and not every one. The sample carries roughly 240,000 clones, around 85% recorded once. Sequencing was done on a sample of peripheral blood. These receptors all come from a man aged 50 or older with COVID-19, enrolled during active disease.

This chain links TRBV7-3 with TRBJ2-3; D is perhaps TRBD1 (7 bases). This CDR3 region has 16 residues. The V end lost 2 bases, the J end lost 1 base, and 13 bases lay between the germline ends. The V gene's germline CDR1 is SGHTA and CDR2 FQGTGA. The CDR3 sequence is CASSLSRGVGTDTQYF. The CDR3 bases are TGTGCCAGCAGCTTATCCAGGGGGGTTGGCACAGATACGCAGTATTTT.

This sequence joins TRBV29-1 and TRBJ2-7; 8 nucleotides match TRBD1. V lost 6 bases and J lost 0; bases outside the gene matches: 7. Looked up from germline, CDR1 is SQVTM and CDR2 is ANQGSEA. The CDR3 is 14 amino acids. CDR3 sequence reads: CSVLRQGSSYEQYF. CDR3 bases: TGCAGCGTCCTAAGACAGGGGAGCTCCTACGAGCAGTACTTC.

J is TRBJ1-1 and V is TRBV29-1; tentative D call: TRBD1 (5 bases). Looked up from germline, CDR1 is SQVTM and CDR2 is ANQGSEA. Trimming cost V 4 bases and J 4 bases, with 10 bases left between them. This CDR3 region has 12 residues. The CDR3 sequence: CSVGQGGTEAFF. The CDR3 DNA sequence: TGCAGCGTTGGTCAGGGAGGCACTGAAGCTTTCTTT.

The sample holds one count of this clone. CDR3 region: CASSQWTGSTDTQYF. CDR3 DNA: TGCGCCAGCAGCCAATGGACAGGGAGCACAGATACGCAGTATTTT. V gene TRBV4-1 combines with J gene TRBJ2-3, with 8 nucleotides matching TRBD1. Germline assignment: CDR1 MGHRA and CDR2 YSYEKL. The CDR3 loop spans 15 amino acids. The junction had 1 base not matched to a gene; V was cut back by 2 bases and J by 0 bases.

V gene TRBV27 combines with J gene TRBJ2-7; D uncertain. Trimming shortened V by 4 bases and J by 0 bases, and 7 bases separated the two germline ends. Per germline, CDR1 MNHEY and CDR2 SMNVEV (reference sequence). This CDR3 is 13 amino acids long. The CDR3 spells CASSSLSSYEQYF. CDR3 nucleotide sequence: TGTGCCAGCAGTTCCCTCAGCTCCTACGAGCAGTACTTC.

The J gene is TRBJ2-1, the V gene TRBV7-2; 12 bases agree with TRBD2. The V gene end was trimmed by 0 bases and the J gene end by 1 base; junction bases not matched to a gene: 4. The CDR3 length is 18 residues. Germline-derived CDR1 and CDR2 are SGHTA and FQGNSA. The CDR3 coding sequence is TGTGCCAGCAGCTTAGCGTCTAGCGGGGGGGGGTCCTACAATGAGCAGTTCTTC. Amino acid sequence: CASSLASSGGGSYNEQFF.

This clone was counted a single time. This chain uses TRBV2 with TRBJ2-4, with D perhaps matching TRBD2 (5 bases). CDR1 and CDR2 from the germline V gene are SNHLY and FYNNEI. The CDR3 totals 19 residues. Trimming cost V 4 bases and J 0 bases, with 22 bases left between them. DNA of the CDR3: TGTGCCAGCAGTGCTTTAGGACTGGATGACTTCCTAGCCAAAAACATTCAGTACTTC. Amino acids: CASSALGLDDFLAKNIQYF.

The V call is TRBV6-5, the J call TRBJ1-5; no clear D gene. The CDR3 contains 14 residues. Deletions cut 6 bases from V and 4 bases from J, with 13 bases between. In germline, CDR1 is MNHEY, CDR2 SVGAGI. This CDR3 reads CASRRYPGNQPQHF. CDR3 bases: TGTGCCAGCAGGAGATATCCCGGTAATCAGCCCCAGCATTTT.

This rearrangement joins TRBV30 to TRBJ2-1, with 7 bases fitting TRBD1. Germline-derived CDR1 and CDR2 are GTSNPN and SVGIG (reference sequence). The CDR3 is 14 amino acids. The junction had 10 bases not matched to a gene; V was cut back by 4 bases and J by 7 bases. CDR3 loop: CAWNPGTVSNEQFF. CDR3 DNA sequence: TGTGCCTGGAATCCGGGGACAGTGAGTAATGAGCAGTTCTTC.

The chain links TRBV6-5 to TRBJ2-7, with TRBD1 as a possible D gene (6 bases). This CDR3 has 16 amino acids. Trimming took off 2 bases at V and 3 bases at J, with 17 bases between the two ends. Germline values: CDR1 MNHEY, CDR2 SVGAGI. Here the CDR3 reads CASSYGDTGSIYEQYF. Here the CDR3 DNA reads TGTGCCAGCAGTTACGGGGACACCGGATCGATCTACGAGCAGTACTTC.

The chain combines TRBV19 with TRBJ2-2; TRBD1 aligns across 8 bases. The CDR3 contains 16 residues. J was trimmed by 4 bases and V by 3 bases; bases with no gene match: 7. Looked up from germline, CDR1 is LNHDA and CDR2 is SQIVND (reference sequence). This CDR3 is CASSIGQGAGTGELFF. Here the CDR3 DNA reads TGTGCCAGTAGTATCGGGCAGGGGGCAGGCACCGGGGAGCTGTTTTTT.

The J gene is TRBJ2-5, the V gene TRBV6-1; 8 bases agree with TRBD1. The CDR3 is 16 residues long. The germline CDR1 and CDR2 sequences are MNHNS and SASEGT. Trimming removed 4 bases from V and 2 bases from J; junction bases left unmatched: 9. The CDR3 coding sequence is TGTGCCAGCAGTGCAGTAACGGACAGGGCACAAGAGACCCAGTACTTC. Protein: CASSAVTDRAQETQYF.

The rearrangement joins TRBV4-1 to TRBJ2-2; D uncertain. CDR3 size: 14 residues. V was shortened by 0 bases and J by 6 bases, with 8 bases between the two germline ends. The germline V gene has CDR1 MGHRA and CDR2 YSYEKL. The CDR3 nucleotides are TGCGCCAGCAGCCAAGATTTTTCTTCCGGGGAGCTGTTTTTT. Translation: CASSQDFSSGELFF.

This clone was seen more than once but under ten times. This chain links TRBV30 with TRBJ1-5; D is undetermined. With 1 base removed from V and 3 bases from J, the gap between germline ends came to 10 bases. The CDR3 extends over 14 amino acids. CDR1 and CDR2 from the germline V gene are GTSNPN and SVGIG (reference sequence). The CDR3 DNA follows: TGTGCCTGGAGTGGGTACAGTTTCAATCAGCCCCAGCATTTT. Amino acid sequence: CAWSGYSFNQPQHF.

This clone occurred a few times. The CDR3 protein is CASSQVQSNTEAFF. CDR3 DNA: TGTGCCAGCAGCCAAGTACAGTCGAACACTGAAGCTTTCTTT. This chain joins TRBV3-1 (or the pseudogene TRBV3-2) and TRBJ1-1; unclear D gene. The CDR3 covers 14 residues. The germline V gene has CDR1 LGHDT and CDR2 YNNKEL (reference sequence). The ends were cut back, 1 base at V and 1 base at J, with 7 bases in the middle.

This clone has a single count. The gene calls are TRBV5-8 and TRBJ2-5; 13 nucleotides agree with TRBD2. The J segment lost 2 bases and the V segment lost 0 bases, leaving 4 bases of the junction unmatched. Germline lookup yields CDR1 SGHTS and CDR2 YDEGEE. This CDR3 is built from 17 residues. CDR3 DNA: TGTGCCAGCAGCTTGGGACTAGCGGGGGGTTCTCAAGAGACCCAGTACTTC. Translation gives CASSLGLAGGSQETQYF.

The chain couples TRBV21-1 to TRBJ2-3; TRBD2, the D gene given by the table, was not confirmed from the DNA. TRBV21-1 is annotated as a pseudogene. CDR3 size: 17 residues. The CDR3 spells CASSKKLGLAGTDTQYF. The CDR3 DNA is TGTGCCAGCAGCAAAAAGCTGGGACTAGCGGGCACAGATACGCAGTATTTT.

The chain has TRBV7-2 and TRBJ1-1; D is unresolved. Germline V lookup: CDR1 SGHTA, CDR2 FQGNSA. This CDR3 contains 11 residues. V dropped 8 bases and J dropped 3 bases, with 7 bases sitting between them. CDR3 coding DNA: TGTGCCAGCGGGCGCCACACTGAAGCTTTCTTT. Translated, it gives CASGRHTEAFF.

The CDR3 loop reads CASSLPLQQYF. CDR3 coding DNA: TGTGCCAGCAGCTTGCCTCTCCAGCAGTACTTC. V gene TRBV5-5 combines with J gene TRBJ2-7; no definite D call. V was shortened by 1 base and J by 8 bases, with 7 bases between the two germline ends. The germline V gene encodes CDR1 SGHKS and CDR2 YYEKEE (reference sequence). The CDR3 totals 11 residues.

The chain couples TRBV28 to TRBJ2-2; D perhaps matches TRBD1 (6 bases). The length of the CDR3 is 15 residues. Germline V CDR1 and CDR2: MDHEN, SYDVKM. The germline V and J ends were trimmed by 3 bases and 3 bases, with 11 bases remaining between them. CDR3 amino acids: CASSFGRGDTGELFF. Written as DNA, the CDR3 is TGTGCCAGCAGTTTTGGCAGGGGAGACACCGGGGAGCTGTTTTTT. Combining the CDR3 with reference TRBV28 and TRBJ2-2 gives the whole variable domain DVKVTQSSRYLVKRTGEKVFLECVQDMDHENMFWYRQDPGLGLRLIYFSYDVKMKEKGDIPEGYSVSREKKERFSLILESASTNQTSMYLCASSFGRGDTGELFFGEGSRLTVL.

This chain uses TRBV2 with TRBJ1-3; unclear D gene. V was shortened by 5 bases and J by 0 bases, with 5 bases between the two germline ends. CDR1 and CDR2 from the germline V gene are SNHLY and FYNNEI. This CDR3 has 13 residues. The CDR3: CASSPISGNTIYF. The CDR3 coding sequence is TGTGCCAGCAGTCCTATCTCTGGAAACACCATATATTTT. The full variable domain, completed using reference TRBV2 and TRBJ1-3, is EPEVTQTPSHQVTQMGQEVILRCVPISNHLYFYWYRQILGQKVEFLVSFYNNEISEKSEIFDDQFSVERPDGSNFTLKIRSTKLEDSAMYFCASSPISGNTIYFGEGSWLTVV.

CDR3 sequence reads: CASSLRGQGPETQYF. DNA for the CDR3: TGTGCCAGCAGTTTACGAGGTCAGGGGCCCGAGACCCAGTACTTC. The chain employs TRBV28 and TRBJ2-5, with D maybe TRBD1 (6 bases). From germline, CDR1 is MDHEN and CDR2 SYDVKM. Deletions cut 2 bases from V and 5 bases from J, with 15 bases between. This CDR3 is built from 15 residues.

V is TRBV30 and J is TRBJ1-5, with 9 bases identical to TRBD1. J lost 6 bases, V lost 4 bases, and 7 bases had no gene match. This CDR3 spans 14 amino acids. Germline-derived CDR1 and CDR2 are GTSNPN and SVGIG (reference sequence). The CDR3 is CAWTSQGAGQPQHF. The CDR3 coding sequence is TGTGCCTGGACTTCACAGGGGGCAGGTCAGCCCCAGCATTTT.

Here the CDR3 DNA reads TGTGCCAGCAGAACAGGGAGCTCCTATAATTCACCCCTCCACTTT. Translation gives CASRTGSSYNSPLHF. V gene TRBV2 combines with J gene TRBJ1-6, with D perhaps matching TRBD1 (6 bases). Germline V gene sequence: CDR1 SNHLY, CDR2 FYNNEI. Deletions cut 6 bases from V and 0 bases from J, with 9 bases between. The CDR3 is made up of 15 amino acids.

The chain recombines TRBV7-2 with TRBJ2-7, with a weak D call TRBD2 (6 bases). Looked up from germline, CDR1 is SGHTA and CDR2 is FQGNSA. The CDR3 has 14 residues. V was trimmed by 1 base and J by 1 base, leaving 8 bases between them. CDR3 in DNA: TGTGCCAGCAGCTTAGTAGCGGCGTCCTACGAGCAGTACTTC. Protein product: CASSLVAASYEQYF.

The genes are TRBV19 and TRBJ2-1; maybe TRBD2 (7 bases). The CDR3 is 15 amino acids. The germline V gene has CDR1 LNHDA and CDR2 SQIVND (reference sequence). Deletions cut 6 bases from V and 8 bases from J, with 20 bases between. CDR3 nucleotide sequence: TGTGCCAGTAGCCCCAAAGCTACAGGGAGGGATGAGCAGTTCTTC. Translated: CASSPKATGRDEQFF.

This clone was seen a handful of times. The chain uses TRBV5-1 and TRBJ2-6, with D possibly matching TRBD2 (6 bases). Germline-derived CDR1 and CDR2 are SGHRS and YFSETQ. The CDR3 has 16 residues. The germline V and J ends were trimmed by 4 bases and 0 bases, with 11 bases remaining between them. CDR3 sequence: CASSAGTISGANVLTF. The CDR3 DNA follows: TGCGCCAGCAGCGCGGGGACGATCTCTGGGGCCAACGTCCTGACTTTC.

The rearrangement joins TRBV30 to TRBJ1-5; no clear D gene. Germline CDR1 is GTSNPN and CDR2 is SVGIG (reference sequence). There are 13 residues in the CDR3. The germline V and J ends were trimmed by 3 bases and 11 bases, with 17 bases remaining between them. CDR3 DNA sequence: TGTGCCTGGAGCCCAGACCCTAGATTGGCCCAGCATTTT. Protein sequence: CAWSPDPRLAQHF. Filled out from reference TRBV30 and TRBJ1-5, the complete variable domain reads SQTIHQWPATLVQPVGSPLSLECTVEGTSNPNLYWYRQAAGRGLQLLFYSVGIGQISSEVPQNLSASRPQDRQFILSSKKLLLSDSGFYLCAWSPDPRLAQHFGDGTRLSIL.

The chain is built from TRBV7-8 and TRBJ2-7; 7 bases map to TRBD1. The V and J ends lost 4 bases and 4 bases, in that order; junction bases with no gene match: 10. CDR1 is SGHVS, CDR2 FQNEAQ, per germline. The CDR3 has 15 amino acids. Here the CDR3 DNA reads TGTGCCAGCAGCTCAGAGACAGGGTTTGCGTACGAGCAGTACTTC. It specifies CASSSETGFAYEQYF.

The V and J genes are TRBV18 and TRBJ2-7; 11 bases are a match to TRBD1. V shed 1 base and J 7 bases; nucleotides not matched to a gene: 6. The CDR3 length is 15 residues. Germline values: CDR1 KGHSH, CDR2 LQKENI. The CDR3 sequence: CASSPHGQGAREQYF. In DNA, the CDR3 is TGTGCCAGCTCACCACACGGACAGGGGGCGAGGGAGCAGTACTTC. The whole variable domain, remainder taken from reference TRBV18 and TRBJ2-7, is NAGVMQNPRHLVRRRGQEARLRCSPMKGHSHVYWYRQLPEEGLKFMVYLQKENIIDESGMPKERFSAEFPKEGPSILRIQQVVRGDSAAYFCASSPHGQGAREQYFGPGTRLTVT.

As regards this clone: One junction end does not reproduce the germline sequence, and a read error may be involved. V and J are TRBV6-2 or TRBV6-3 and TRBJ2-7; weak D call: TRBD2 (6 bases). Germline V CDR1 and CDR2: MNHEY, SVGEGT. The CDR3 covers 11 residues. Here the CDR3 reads CASSYHGTQEF. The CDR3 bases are TGTGCCAGCAGTTACCACGGGACTCAGGAGTTC.